This T cell receptor (beta chain) was documented in a study of blood T cell repertoires in COVID-19. At the level of the study: Acute and convalescent COVID-19 samples came from the United States, Italy and Spain. PBMCs, B-cell-depleted T cells, or T cells provided the cDNA or gDNA that made up the material.

CDR3 length: 18 amino acids. Trimming removed 3 bases at V and 1 base at J, with 21 bases between. Germline V CDR1 and CDR2: SGHDT, YYEEEE. Original processing methods: Researchers report that nucleated cell counts were estimated from reference gene primer amplification. TCRdb's copy holds only in-frame clones and misses some; the assay was immunoSEQ multiplex PCR. That table is the source of V, J and clone size, and D and trimming were worked out from the DNA. The top ten hold approximately 3.7% of the sample, which has about 240,000 clones, more than 85% seen once. In assigning cohorts, the study relied on participant-reported clinical history.

The V gene is TRBV5-6, the J gene TRBJ2-3; possibly TRBD2 for D (5 bases). This receptor was obtained from a woman under 40 who had recovered from COVID-19. The sample taken for sequencing was PBMCs or T cells enriched from blood (not recorded which). The CDR3 spells CASSSGWRVGIRTDTQYF. As DNA, the CDR3 is TGTGCCAGCAGCTCGGGGTGGCGGGTAGGGATTCGCACAGATACGCAGTATTTT.